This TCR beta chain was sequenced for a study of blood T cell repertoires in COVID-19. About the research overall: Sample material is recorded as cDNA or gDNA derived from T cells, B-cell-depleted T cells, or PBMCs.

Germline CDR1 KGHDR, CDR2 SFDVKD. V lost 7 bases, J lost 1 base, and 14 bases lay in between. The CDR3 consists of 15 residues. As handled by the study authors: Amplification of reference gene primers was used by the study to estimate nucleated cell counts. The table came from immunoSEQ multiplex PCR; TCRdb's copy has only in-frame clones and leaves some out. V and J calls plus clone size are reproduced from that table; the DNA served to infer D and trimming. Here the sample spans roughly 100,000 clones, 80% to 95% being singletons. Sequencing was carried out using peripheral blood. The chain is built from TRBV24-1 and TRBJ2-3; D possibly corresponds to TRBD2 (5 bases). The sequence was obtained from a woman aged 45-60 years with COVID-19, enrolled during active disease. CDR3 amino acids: CATRSGGIGTDTQYF. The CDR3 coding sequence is TGTGCCACCAGGAGCGGAGGTATTGGCACAGATACGCAGTATTTT.